Below are 15 T cell receptor beta chains sequenced from a single sample in a study of blood T cell repertoires in COVID-19. Sequencing was performed with immunoSEQ multiplex PCR; in TCRdb, only in-frame clones are kept and a portion is missing. The repertoire holds 350,000 to 550,000 clones, with roughly 90% as singletons. The sequenced material came from peripheral blood. The source of these receptors is a woman in her twenties or thirties with acute or convalescent COVID-19.

A word on this clone: This same CDR3 is encoded by further DNA sequences in the sample. This chain uses TRBV6-5 with TRBJ1-4, with D possibly matching TRBD1 (6 bases). V dropped 7 bases and J dropped 0 bases, with 9 bases sitting between them. CDR1 is MNHEY and CDR2 is SVGAGI in the germline V gene. This CDR3 contains 14 residues. For the CDR3, the DNA is TGTGCCAGCAAGGGGGGGGCAACTAATGAAAAACTGTTTTTT. Amino acids: CASKGGATNEKLFF.

J is TRBJ1-4 and V is TRBV4-2, with D maybe TRBD1 (6 bases). CDR3 size: 16 residues. V was trimmed by 1 base and J by 3 bases, leaving 12 bases between them. Looked up from germline, CDR1 is LGHNA and CDR2 is YNFKEQ. CDR3 bases: TGTGCCAGCAGCCAAGGACCGGACAGCCCTAATGAAAAACTGTTTTTT. It encodes CASSQGPDSPNEKLFF.

This sequence joins TRBV5-1 and TRBJ1-4, with 7 bases that match TRBD1. The CDR3 runs 16 residues. The trim removed 0 bases at V and 3 bases at J, leaving 5 bases unmatched. CDR1 is SGHRS, CDR2 YFSETQ, per germline. CDR3 in DNA: TGCGCCAGCAGCTTGGGCCAGGGGGGCTCTAATGAAAAACTGTTTTTT. Amino acid sequence: CASSLGQGGSNEKLFF.

This chain uses TRBV4-1 with TRBJ2-2; D call uncertain. Trimming cost V 1 base and J 6 bases, with 9 bases left between them. The CDR3 has 14 amino acids. Germline V lookup: CDR1 MGHRA, CDR2 YSYEKL. CDR3 coding DNA: TGCGCCAGCAGCCAAGGGTATGCGTCCGGGGAGCTGTTTTTT. Protein sequence: CASSQGYASGELFF.

This clone was detected a few times. The rearrangement links TRBV5-5 to TRBJ1-5, with TRBD1 identical over 10 bases. V lost 0 bases to trimming and J lost 4 bases; unmatched junction nucleotides: 1. This CDR3 has 15 amino acids. In germline, CDR1 is SGHKS, CDR2 YYEKEE (reference sequence). The CDR3 spells CASSLGTGGNQPQHF. CDR3 coding DNA: TGTGCCAGCAGCTTGGGGACAGGGGGAAATCAGCCCCAGCATTTT.

The chain joins TRBV6-6 to TRBJ2-2; 7 bases agree with TRBD2. Trimming at V came to 4 bases and at J to 2 bases, leaving 7 bases not matched to a gene. CDR1 and CDR2 from the germline V gene are MNHNY and SVGAGI (reference sequence). The CDR3 consists of 16 residues. CDR3 sequence reads: CASSSAGSDNTGELFF. DNA of the CDR3: TGTGCCAGCAGTTCAGCGGGGAGCGATAACACCGGGGAGCTGTTTTTT.

V is TRBV5-1 and J is TRBJ2-2; tentative D call: TRBD1 (6 bases). With 5 bases removed from V and 6 bases from J, the gap between germline ends came to 8 bases. The V gene's germline CDR1 is SGHRS and CDR2 YFSETQ. This CDR3 has 12 residues. The CDR3 region has the DNA TGCGCCAGCAGTGCAGGGGCCGGGGAGCTGTTTTTT. Translation gives CASSAGAGELFF.

This chain joins TRBV6-1 and TRBJ1-1; perhaps TRBD1 as D (6 bases). V dropped 3 bases and J dropped 1 base, with 12 bases sitting between them. From germline, CDR1 is MNHNS and CDR2 SASEGT. This CDR3 has 15 residues. In nucleotides, the CDR3 is TGTGCCAGCAGTGATGGACAGCTACAGAACACTGAAGCTTTCTTT. Protein product: CASSDGQLQNTEAFF.

CDR3 coding DNA: TGTGCCAGCAGCTTATTTTCCGGGACAGGAGTCTACGAGCAGTACTTC. This translates into CASSLFSGTGVYEQYF. The rearrangement uses TRBV11-1 and TRBJ2-7, with 8 bases aligning to TRBD1. V was clipped by 2 bases and J by 3 bases; unmatched bases: 9. The CDR3 contains 16 residues. The germline gives CDR1 SGHAT, CDR2 FQDESV (reference sequence).

About this clone: The same CDR3 also results from other DNA sequences found in this sample. The CDR3: CASSLSDEQYF. The CDR3 bases are TGTGCCAGCAGCCTAAGCGACGAGCAGTACTTC. The genes are TRBV12-3 or TRBV12-4 and TRBJ2-7; D ambiguous. The CDR3 loop spans 11 amino acids. Deletions cut 6 bases from V and 5 bases from J, with 8 bases between.

The rearrangement links TRBV7-9 to TRBJ2-5; tentatively, D is TRBD1 (6 bases). The V gene's germline CDR1 is SEHNR and CDR2 FQNEAQ (reference sequence). The CDR3 consists of 16 residues. Trimming removed 5 bases at V and 3 bases at J, with 19 bases between. The CDR3 coding sequence is TGTGCCAGCAGCCCCTTTGGGACAAACAACGAAGAGACCCAGTACTTC. This translates into CASSPFGTNNEETQYF.

The rearrangement joins TRBV30 to TRBJ2-5; a weak D match, TRBD2 (5 bases). CDR3 length: 14 amino acids. The germline CDR1 and CDR2 sequences are GTSNPN and SVGIG (reference sequence). Trimming removed 2 bases at V and 2 bases at J, with 12 bases between. CDR3 residues: CAWSPIGIQETQYF. The CDR3 DNA reads as TGTGCCTGGAGTCCCATCGGGATACAAGAGACCCAGTACTTC.

The gene calls are TRBV27 and TRBJ1-1, with 8 bases aligning to TRBD1. With 5 bases clipped from V and 6 bases from J, the junction kept 5 bases outside the gene matches. The CDR3 spans 13 residues. CDR1 MNHEY and CDR2 SMNVEV come from the germline V gene (reference sequence). Written as DNA, the CDR3 is TGTGCCAGCAGTACTCAGGACAGGGCTGAAGCTTTCTTT. It specifies CASSTQDRAEAFF.

The table lists this clone with a few counts. This chain connects TRBV7-3 to TRBJ1-6, with D unclear. V shed 5 bases and J shed 2 bases, with 13 bases lying between them. CDR1 and CDR2 from the germline V gene are SGHTA and FQGTGA. This CDR3 has 16 amino acids. The CDR3 nucleotides are TGTGCCAGCAGCCCCGTCGAGGGTGCCTATAATTCACCCCTCCACTTT. This codes for CASSPVEGAYNSPLHF. Looking up the rest from reference TRBV7-3 and TRBJ1-6 gives the full variable domain: GAGVSQTPSNKVTEKGKYVELRCDPISGHTALYWYRQSLGQGPEFLIYFQGTGAADDSGLPNDRFFAVRPEGSVSTLKIQRTERGDSAVYLCASSPVEGAYNSPLHFGNGTRLTVT.

The J gene is TRBJ1-4, the V gene TRBV6-6; 7 bases agree with TRBD1. Germline V gene lookup returns CDR1 MNHNY and CDR2 SVGAGI (reference sequence). Losses at the gene ends were 5 bases for V and 0 bases for J; bases not matched to a gene: 12. The CDR3 totals 18 residues. CDR3 in DNA: TGTGCCAGCAGTCAAACAGGGGCCCTAAGAGCAACTAATGAAAAACTGTTTTTT. Its protein is CASSQTGALRATNEKLFF.